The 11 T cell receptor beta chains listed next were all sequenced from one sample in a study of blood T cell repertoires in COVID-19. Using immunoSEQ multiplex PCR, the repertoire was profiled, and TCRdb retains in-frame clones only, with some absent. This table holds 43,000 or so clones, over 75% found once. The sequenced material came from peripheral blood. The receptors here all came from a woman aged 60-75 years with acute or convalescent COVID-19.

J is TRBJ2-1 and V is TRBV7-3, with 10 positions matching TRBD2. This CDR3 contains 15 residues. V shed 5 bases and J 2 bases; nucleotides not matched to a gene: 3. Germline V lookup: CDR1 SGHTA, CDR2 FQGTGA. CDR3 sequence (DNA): TGTGCCAGCAGCACCCTAGCGGGGGCCTACAATGAGCAGTTCTTC. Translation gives CASSTLAGAYNEQFF.

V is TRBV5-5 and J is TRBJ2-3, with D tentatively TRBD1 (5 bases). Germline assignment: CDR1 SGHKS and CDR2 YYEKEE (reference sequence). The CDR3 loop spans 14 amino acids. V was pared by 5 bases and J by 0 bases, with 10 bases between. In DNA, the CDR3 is TGTGCCAGCAGTAGGGGTACTAGCACAGATACGCAGTATTTT. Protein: CASSRGTSTDTQYF.

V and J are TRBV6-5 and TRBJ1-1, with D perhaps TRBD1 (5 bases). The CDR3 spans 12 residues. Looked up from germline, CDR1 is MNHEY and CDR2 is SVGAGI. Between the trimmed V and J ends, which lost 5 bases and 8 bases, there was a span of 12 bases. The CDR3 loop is CASSPPGVEAFF. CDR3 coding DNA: TGTGCCAGCAGTCCCCCGGGGGTCGAAGCTTTCTTT.

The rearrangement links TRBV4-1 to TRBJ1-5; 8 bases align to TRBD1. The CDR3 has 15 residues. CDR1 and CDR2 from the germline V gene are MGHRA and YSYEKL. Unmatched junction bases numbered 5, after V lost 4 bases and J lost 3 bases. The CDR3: CASSLLDRDNQPQHF. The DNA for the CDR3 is TGCGCCAGCAGCCTCCTGGACAGGGACAATCAGCCCCAGCATTTT.

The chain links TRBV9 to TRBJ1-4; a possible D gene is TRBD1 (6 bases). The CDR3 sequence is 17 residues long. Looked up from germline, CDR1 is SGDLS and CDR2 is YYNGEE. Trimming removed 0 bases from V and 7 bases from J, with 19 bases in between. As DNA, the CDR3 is TGTGCCAGCAGCGTAGACCACTACAGGGCGAGTGTTGAAAAACTGTTTTTT. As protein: CASSVDHYRASVEKLFF. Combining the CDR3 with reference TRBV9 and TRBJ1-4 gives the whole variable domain DSGVTQTPKHLITATGQRVTLRCSPRSGDLSVYWYQQSLDQGLQFLIQYYNGEERAKGNILERFSAQQFPDLHSELNLSSLELGDSALYFCASSVDHYRASVEKLFFGSGTQLSVL.

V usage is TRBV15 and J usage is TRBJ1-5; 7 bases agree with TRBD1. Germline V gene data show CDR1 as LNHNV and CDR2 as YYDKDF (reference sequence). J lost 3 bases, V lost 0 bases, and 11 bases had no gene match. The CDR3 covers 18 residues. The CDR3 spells CATSRDRGTAPYNQPQHF. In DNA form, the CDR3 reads TGTGCCACCAGCAGAGACCGAGGGACAGCACCTTACAATCAGCCCCAGCATTTT.

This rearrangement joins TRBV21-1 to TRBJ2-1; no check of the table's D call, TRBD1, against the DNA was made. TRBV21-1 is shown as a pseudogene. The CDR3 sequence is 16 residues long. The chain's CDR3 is CASSTRGCWSYNEQFF. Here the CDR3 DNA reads TGTGCCAGCAGCACTAGGGGTTGTTGGTCCTACAATGAGCAGTTCTTC.

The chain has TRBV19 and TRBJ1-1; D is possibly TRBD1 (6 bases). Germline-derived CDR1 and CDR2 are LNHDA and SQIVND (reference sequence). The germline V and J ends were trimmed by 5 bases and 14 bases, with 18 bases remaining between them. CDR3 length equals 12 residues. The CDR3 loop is CASSYSQGPPFF. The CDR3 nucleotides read TGTGCCAGTAGTTACTCACAGGGCCCGCCGTTCTTT. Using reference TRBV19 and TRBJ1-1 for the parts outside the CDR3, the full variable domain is DGGITQSPKYLFRKEGQNVTLSCEQNLNHDAMYWYRQDPGQGLRLIYYSQIVNDFQKGDIAEGYSVSREKKESFPLTVTSAQKNPTAFYLCASSYSQGPPFFGQGTRLTVV.

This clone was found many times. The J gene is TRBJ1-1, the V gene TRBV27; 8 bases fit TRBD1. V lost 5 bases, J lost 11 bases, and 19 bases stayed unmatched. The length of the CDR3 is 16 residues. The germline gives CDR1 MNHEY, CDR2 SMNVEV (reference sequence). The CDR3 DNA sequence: TGTGCCAGCAGTAAACTATCCGGACAGGGCCCCTTGGGCGCTTTCTTT. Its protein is CASSKLSGQGPLGAFF.

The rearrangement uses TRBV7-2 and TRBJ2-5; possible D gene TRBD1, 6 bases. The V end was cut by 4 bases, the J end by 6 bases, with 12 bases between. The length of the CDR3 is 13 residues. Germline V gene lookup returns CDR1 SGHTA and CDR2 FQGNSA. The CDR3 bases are TGTGCCAGCAGCTCCCAGACAGGCCAGACCCAGTACTTC. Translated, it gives CASSSQTGQTQYF.

The CDR3, as DNA: TGTGCCAGCAGAGCCTCCCTGGTTTACCAAGAGACCCAGTACTTC. It encodes CASRASLVYQETQYF. The rearrangement links TRBV2 to TRBJ2-5, with no clear D. With 6 bases removed from V and 0 bases from J, the gap between germline ends came to 14 bases. The CDR3 covers 15 residues. The V gene's germline CDR1 is SNHLY and CDR2 FYNNEI.